The 8 T cell receptor beta chains given below trace back to one sample, sequenced in a study of blood T cell repertoires in COVID-19. Generated by immunoSEQ multiplex PCR, the TCRdb table keeps only in-frame clones and is missing some. This table has approximately 200,000 clones, roughly 80% appearing once. The sample consisted of peripheral blood. The receptors were sampled from a woman between 45 and 65 years old with acute or convalescent COVID-19.

For the CDR3, the DNA is TGCGCCAGCAGCCCCACGGACAGGGGAGAGGCCGGGGAGCTGTTTTTT. It specifies CASSPTDRGEAGELFF. J is TRBJ2-2 and V is TRBV5-1; 9 positions agree with TRBD1. CDR3 length: 16 residues. Germline V gene sequence: CDR1 SGHRS, CDR2 YFSETQ. With V trimmed by 4 bases and J by 6 bases, 10 bases remained unmatched.

This chain joins TRBV30 and TRBJ1-5, with D unclear. This CDR3 spans 13 amino acids. V lost 0 bases to trimming and J lost 1 base, with 4 bases between them. Looked up from germline, CDR1 is GTSNPN and CDR2 is SVGIG (reference sequence). The CDR3 coding sequence is TGTGCCTGGAGTGTTGAGAGCAATCAGCCCCAGCATTTT. This encodes CAWSVESNQPQHF.

J is TRBJ2-7 and V is TRBV10-1; D remains unclear. Looked up from germline, CDR1 is WNHNN and CDR2 is SYGVQD (reference sequence). V lost 4 bases to trimming and J lost 5 bases, with 6 bases between them. There are 11 residues in the CDR3. CDR3 coding DNA: TGCGCCAGCAGTGTGAGCGACGAGCAGTACTTC. This sequence encodes CASSVSDEQYF.

The rearrangement uses TRBV9 and TRBJ2-1, with 7 bases that match TRBD1. The V and J ends lost 0 bases and 2 bases, in that order; junction bases with no gene match: 2. Germline V CDR1 and CDR2: SGDLS, YYNGEE. The CDR3 is 15 amino acids. In DNA, the CDR3 is TGTGCCAGCAGCGTAGGCCAGGGGGCCTACAATGAGCAGTTCTTC. This sequence encodes CASSVGQGAYNEQFF. The full variable domain, in which reference TRBV9 and TRBJ2-1 provide the parts outside the CDR3, is DSGVTQTPKHLITATGQRVTLRCSPRSGDLSVYWYQQSLDQGLQFLIQYYNGEERAKGNILERFSAQQFPDLHSELNLSSLELGDSALYFCASSVGQGAYNEQFFGPGTRLTVL.

The chain is built from TRBV2 and TRBJ1-3, with TRBD1 matching over 7 bases. This CDR3 spans 15 amino acids. V lost 9 bases, J lost 0 bases, and 8 bases stayed unmatched. Germline values: CDR1 SNHLY, CDR2 FYNNEI. The CDR3 region has the DNA TGTGCCAGTAAGGCCGACAGGGCCTCTGGAAACACCATATATTTT. Translation: CASKADRASGNTIYF. The entire variable domain, with the rest obtained from reference TRBV2 and TRBJ1-3, is as follows: EPEVTQTPSHQVTQMGQEVILRCVPISNHLYFYWYRQILGQKVEFLVSFYNNEISEKSEIFDDQFSVERPDGSNFTLKIRSTKLEDSAMYFCASKADRASGNTIYFGEGSWLTVV.

The chain has TRBV2 and TRBJ1-6, with D hard to call. Trimming took 6 bases from V and 4 from J, leaving 10 bases between them. This CDR3 comprises 14 residues. CDR1 SNHLY and CDR2 FYNNEI come from the germline V gene. The CDR3 nucleotides are TGTGCCAGCAGGCGCGACGGGTATAATTCACCCCTCCACTTT. Its protein product is CASRRDGYNSPLHF.

The V gene is TRBV10-3, the J gene TRBJ1-1; tentatively, D is TRBD1 (5 bases). V shed 2 bases and J shed 10 bases, with 11 bases lying between them. CDR3 length: 12 residues. Germline loops: CDR1 ENHRY, CDR2 SYGVKD. CDR3 in DNA: TGTGCCATCAGTGAGCGGACAAGAGGAGCTTTCTTT. Amino acids: CAISERTRGAFF.

The chain's CDR3 is CASSSRQGNGYTF. CDR3 nucleotides: TGTGCCAGCAGTTCCCGACAGGGGAATGGCTACACCTTC. The chain recombines TRBV6-5 with TRBJ1-2; 8 positions agree with TRBD1. Germline CDR1 MNHEY, CDR2 SVGAGI. This CDR3 comprises 13 residues. V shed 4 bases, J shed 6 bases, and the junction held 4 bases outside the gene matches.